This T cell receptor (beta chain) originates from a study of blood T cell repertoires in COVID-19. Across the study: Sites across the United States, Italy and Spain contributed samples from acute and convalescent COVID-19.

It was during active infection that Seattle patients were enrolled and then longitudinally followed. This clone was counted a few times. The CDR3 spans 12 residues. Trimming at V came to 9 bases and at J to 6 bases, leaving 7 bases not matched to a gene. From germline, CDR1 is SGDLS and CDR2 YYNGEE. This table comes from immunoSEQ multiplex PCR, and its TCRdb copy is limited to in-frame clones, with some not included. Of 150,000 to 200,000 clones detected, around 74% appear once; the ten largest clones hold around 8.1%. The sequenced sample consisted of peripheral blood. The receptor was isolated from a woman aged 60-70 years with COVID-19, enrolled during active disease. The V call is TRBV9, the J call TRBJ1-2; 8 positions match TRBD1. The CDR3 DNA reads as TGTGCCATTCCGGACAGGGTTAATGGCTACACCTTC. Translated: CAIPDRVNGYTF. Based on the CDR3 plus reference TRBV9 and TRBJ1-2, the full variable domain is DSGVTQTPKHLITATGQRVTLRCSPRSGDLSVYWYQQSLDQGLQFLIQYYNGEERAKGNILERFSAQQFPDLHSELNLSSLELGDSALYFCAIPDRVNGYTFGSGTRLTVV.